The 29 T cell receptor beta chains below were found in one sample sequenced in a study of blood T cell repertoires in COVID-19. The protocol was immunoSEQ multiplex PCR, while the TCRdb copy is restricted to in-frame clones and leaves out a portion. The sample lists more than 200,000 clones; about 89% were seen once. The specimen was PBMCs or T cells enriched from blood (not recorded which). The receptor source for this set is a woman aged 25 to 39 who had recovered from COVID-19.

V is TRBV28 and J is TRBJ1-5, with D perhaps matching TRBD1 (6 bases). CDR3 length equals 14 residues. Germline CDR1 and CDR2: MDHEN and SYDVKM. Deletions cut 3 bases from V and 5 bases from J, with 11 bases between. CDR3 DNA: TGTGCCAGCAGTTTGCAGGGGTATCATCAGCCCCAGCATTTT. It translates to CASSLQGYHQPQHF.

In DNA form, the CDR3 reads TGTGCCTGGAGTGAAAGGACAGGGGGTAGATCGACGCAGCCCCAGCATTTT. This gives the protein CAWSERTGGRSTQPQHF. The chain carries TRBV30 and TRBJ1-5; 10 bases fit TRBD1. The V segment lost 1 base and the J segment 7 bases; nucleotides outside the gene matches: 13. This CDR3 has 17 amino acids. Germline V gene sequence: CDR1 GTSNPN, CDR2 SVGIG (reference sequence).

This clone was observed a few times. CDR3 DNA: TGTGCCAGCAGCTTCGTGGGGAGCGAGCAGTACTTC. Translating gives CASSFVGSEQYF. The chain joins TRBV6-2 or TRBV6-3 to TRBJ2-7; D perhaps matches TRBD2 (5 bases). Germline lookup yields CDR1 MNHEY and CDR2 SVGEGT. Between the trimmed V and J ends, which lost 6 bases and 6 bases, there was a span of 12 bases. CDR3 length: 12 residues.

This chain connects TRBV10-3 to TRBJ1-4; 8 bases align to TRBD1. The CDR3 length is 15 residues. The ends lost 0 bases at V and 8 bases at J; junction bases unmatched: 5. Germline assignment: CDR1 ENHRY and CDR2 SYGVKD. CDR3 coding DNA: TGTGCCATCAGTGAGTCAAGGGACAGGTCAGAAAAACTGTTTTTT. It specifies CAISESRDRSEKLFF.

The chain is built from TRBV18 and TRBJ2-3; tentative D call: TRBD2 (6 bases). The CDR3 extends over 13 amino acids. Trimming took off 1 base at V and 4 bases at J, with 6 bases between the two ends. Looked up from germline, CDR1 is KGHSH and CDR2 is LQKENI. The CDR3 region has the DNA TGTGCCAGCTCACCACAGCGGGCAGATACGCAGTATTTT. The encoded protein is CASSPQRADTQYF.

This clone occurred once. The chain uses TRBV27 and TRBJ2-1; D perhaps matches TRBD2 (6 bases). Germline V gene sequence: CDR1 MNHEY, CDR2 SMNVEV (reference sequence). CDR3 size: 13 residues. Between the trimmed V and J ends, which lost 2 bases and 12 bases, there was a span of 14 bases. This CDR3 is CASSLALHGGQFF. DNA of the CDR3: TGTGCCAGCAGTTTAGCGCTACACGGGGGGCAGTTCTTC.

The chain employs TRBV6-2 or TRBV6-3 and TRBJ1-1; the match to TRBD1 covers 10 bases. The CDR3 totals 14 residues. V was pared by 6 bases and J by 1 base, with 2 bases of the junction left unmatched. CDR1 and CDR2 (germline): MNHEY, SVGEGT. The CDR3: CASSWDRGNTEAFF. CDR3 bases: TGTGCCAGCAGCTGGGACAGGGGGAACACTGAAGCTTTCTTT.

The genes are TRBV9 and TRBJ2-3, with D tentatively TRBD1 (6 bases). V lost 1 base and J 2 bases, leaving 11 bases between the germline ends. The CDR3 loop spans 15 amino acids. The germline gives CDR1 SGDLS, CDR2 YYNGEE. The CDR3 reads CASSVLDSSTDTQYF. Here the CDR3 DNA reads TGTGCCAGCAGCGTACTGGACAGCTCCACAGATACGCAGTATTTT.

This chain links TRBV5-6 with TRBJ1-2; tentative D call: TRBD1 (5 bases). CDR1 is SGHDT and CDR2 is YYEEEE in the germline V gene. This CDR3 region has 15 residues. Trimming cost V 4 bases and J 3 bases, with 16 bases left between them. CDR3 region: CASSPRRQPHYGYTF. CDR3 nucleotides: TGTGCCAGCAGCCCCCGCCGACAGCCCCACTATGGCTACACCTTC.

J is TRBJ1-1 and V is TRBV5-1; the D is unclear. The V end lost 3 bases, the J end lost 3 bases, and 12 bases lay between the germline ends. This CDR3 spans 14 amino acids. The germline V gene has CDR1 SGHRS and CDR2 YFSETQ. CDR3 bases: TGCGCCAGCAGCTCGGTGAGGGTAGACACTGAAGCTTTCTTT. This translates into CASSSVRVDTEAFF.

This chain links TRBV5-1 with TRBJ2-1, with 10 bases aligning to TRBD1. The V and J ends lost 1 base and 8 bases, in that order; junction bases with no gene match: 6. Germline assignment: CDR1 SGHRS and CDR2 YFSETQ. CDR3 length: 15 residues. The CDR3 bases are TGCGCCAGCAGCTTGATGGGACAGGGGATCCATGAGCAGTTCTTC. This codes for CASSLMGQGIHEQFF.

The gene calls are TRBV18 and TRBJ2-3; 8 bases are a match to TRBD2. The V segment lost 0 bases and the J segment 3 bases; nucleotides outside the gene matches: 5. Germline V gene sequence: CDR1 KGHSH, CDR2 LQKENI. The CDR3 has 16 residues. The CDR3 nucleotides read TGTGCCAGCTCACCACCTGGACTAGCCGGGACAGATACGCAGTATTTT. The encoded protein is CASSPPGLAGTDTQYF.

The chain recombines TRBV7-9 with TRBJ1-2; D not resolved. CDR1 is SEHNR, CDR2 FQNEAQ, per germline (reference sequence). This CDR3 comprises 14 residues. The V end was cut by 3 bases, the J end by 8 bases, with 16 bases between. CDR3 region: CASSFPMRGWGYTF. CDR3 DNA sequence: TGTGCCAGCAGCTTCCCCATGCGGGGATGGGGCTACACCTTC.

The rearrangement joins TRBV9 to TRBJ1-1; no definite D call. The germline V gene has CDR1 SGDLS and CDR2 YYNGEE. The CDR3 loop spans 11 amino acids. The ends were cut back, 3 bases at V and 4 bases at J, with 4 bases in the middle. CDR3 DNA sequence: TGTGCCAGCAGCGCGGGCACTGAAGCTTTCTTT. Amino acid sequence: CASSAGTEAFF.

This chain uses TRBV9 with TRBJ1-1, with 7 bases lining up with TRBD1. Per the germline V gene, CDR1 is SGDLS and CDR2 is YYNGEE. V trimming: 4 bases; J trimming: 1 base; junction bases outside the gene matches: 4. CDR3 length: 14 amino acids. In DNA, the CDR3 is TGTGCCAGCAGCCCCCGGGACAGGAACACTGAAGCTTTCTTT. Translated, it gives CASSPRDRNTEAFF.

The chain uses TRBV28 and TRBJ1-5, with unresolved D. Trimming shortened V by 3 bases and J by 4 bases, and 10 bases separated the two germline ends. Germline values: CDR1 MDHEN, CDR2 SYDVKM. The CDR3 spans 14 residues. For the CDR3, the DNA is TGTGCCAGCAGTTTTGACGGGGTGAATCAGCCCCAGCATTTT. The encoded protein is CASSFDGVNQPQHF.

The CDR3 nucleotides are TGCGCCAGCAGCTCCCGAGCTACGGGATCCTACGAGCAGTACTTC. Translated, it gives CASSSRATGSYEQYF. The chain couples TRBV5-1 to TRBJ2-7; weak D call: TRBD2 (5 bases). This CDR3 has 15 amino acids. V lost 3 bases to trimming and J lost 1 base, with 14 bases between them. Germline V gene data show CDR1 as SGHRS and CDR2 as YFSETQ.

The rearrangement joins TRBV7-9 to TRBJ2-3; tentatively, D is TRBD1 (6 bases). V lost 3 bases and J 3 bases, leaving 13 bases between the germline ends. The CDR3 spans 15 residues. Per germline, CDR1 SEHNR and CDR2 FQNEAQ (reference sequence). In nucleotides, the CDR3 is TGTGCCAGCAGCTTCGTCAGGGGACATACAGATACGCAGTATTTT. This gives the protein CASSFVRGHTDTQYF.

The chain joins TRBV5-8 to TRBJ1-6, with D possibly TRBD1 on 6 matching bases. CDR3 size: 16 residues. Deletions cut 2 bases from V and 7 bases from J, with 16 bases between. The germline V gene encodes CDR1 SGHTS and CDR2 YDEGEE. DNA of the CDR3: TGTGCCAGCAGCTTCTCGGTTGACAGGAGGAATTCACCCCTCCACTTT. Residues: CASSFSVDRRNSPLHF.

The chain uses TRBV11-2 and TRBJ2-3; 9 nucleotides line up with TRBD2. Germline V gene lookup returns CDR1 SGHAT and CDR2 FQNNGV. After removal of 5 bases from V and 2 bases from J, the junction contained 8 bases not matched to a gene. There are 16 residues in the CDR3. In nucleotides, the CDR3 is TGTGCCAGCAGCCTAAGCGGGAGGCGGGTCACAGATACGCAGTATTTT. Its translation is CASSLSGRRVTDTQYF.

The V gene is TRBV11-1, the J gene TRBJ2-5; the D gene is possibly TRBD1 (6 bases). The germline V gene has CDR1 SGHAT and CDR2 FQDESV (reference sequence). With 5 bases removed from V and 4 bases from J, the gap between germline ends came to 14 bases. CDR3 length equals 14 residues. CDR3 coding DNA: TGTGCCAGCAGCGGACAGTCGTTGATAGAGACCCAGTACTTC. Protein product: CASSGQSLIETQYF.

The J gene is TRBJ2-1, the V gene TRBV6-2 or TRBV6-3, with D possibly TRBD2 on 6 matching bases. V was cut by 2 bases and J by 8 bases, with 19 bases left in between. This CDR3 is built from 16 residues. In germline, CDR1 is MNHEY, CDR2 SVGEGT. CDR3 protein: CASSYRSSDWGDEQFF. DNA of the CDR3: TGTGCCAGCAGTTACAGGTCTAGCGATTGGGGGGATGAGCAGTTCTTC.

The chain is built from TRBV4-3 and TRBJ1-6, with 8 bases matching TRBD1. The CDR3 runs 16 residues. Germline V gene lookup returns CDR1 LGHNA and CDR2 YSLEER. Trimming took 0 bases from V and 8 from J; bases not matched to a gene: 6. The CDR3 sequence: CASSQEIGQGDSPLHF. The CDR3 nucleotides read TGCGCCAGCAGCCAAGAGATTGGACAGGGTGATTCACCCCTCCACTTT.

This clone was recorded once. This chain joins TRBV11-2 and TRBJ2-1, with D possibly TRBD1 on 5 matching bases. The V gene lost 2 bases and the J gene lost 5 bases, with 16 bases spanning the gap. The CDR3 length is 16 residues. The germline V gene encodes CDR1 SGHAT and CDR2 FQNNGV. The CDR3 region is CASSLFRQGRNNEQFF. CDR3 bases: TGTGCCAGCAGCTTATTTAGGCAGGGAAGGAACAATGAGCAGTTCTTC.

The chain employs TRBV6-2 or TRBV6-3 and TRBJ1-5, with D possibly TRBD1 on 6 matching bases. Germline CDR1 MNHEY, CDR2 SVGEGT. V lost 2 bases and J 5 bases, leaving 10 bases between the germline ends. The CDR3 spans 14 residues. CDR3 amino acids: CASSYARTDQPQHF. CDR3 coding DNA: TGTGCCAGCAGTTACGCTCGGACAGATCAGCCCCAGCATTTT.

CDR3 sequence reads: CASSLASGSGEKLFF. CDR3 DNA: TGTGCCAGCAGCCTAGCCTCAGGTTCGGGGGAAAAACTGTTTTTT. V gene TRBV3-1 (or the pseudogene TRBV3-2) combines with J gene TRBJ1-4; D gene unclear. CDR1 and CDR2 (germline): LGHDT, YNNKEL (reference sequence). The V gene lost 4 bases and the J gene lost 8 bases, with 17 bases spanning the gap. The CDR3 is 15 residues long.

The gene calls are TRBV7-6 and TRBJ2-5; 9 bases map to TRBD2. CDR1 is SGHVS and CDR2 is FNYEAQ in the germline V gene. The CDR3 runs 16 residues. V trimming: 1 base; J trimming: 3 bases; junction bases outside the gene matches: 6. CDR3 protein: CASSLGRRGREETQYF. The CDR3 DNA sequence: TGTGCCAGCAGCTTAGGTCGCCGCGGGAGGGAAGAGACCCAGTACTTC.

The CDR3 DNA follows: TGTGCCAGCAGCTTAGCGGACAGGGGGACGTACGAGCAGTACTTC. It translates to CASSLADRGTYEQYF. The V call is TRBV7-6, the J call TRBJ2-7; the match to TRBD1 covers 10 bases. Germline trimming cut 0 bases from V and 4 bases from J; bases unmatched to any gene: 3. This CDR3 region has 15 residues. The germline V gene encodes CDR1 SGHVS and CDR2 FNYEAQ.

This clone was observed a single time. The V and J genes are TRBV7-9 and TRBJ2-1; D remains unclear. V was clipped by 10 bases and J by 9 bases, with 13 bases between them. CDR3 size: 11 residues. Germline V CDR1 and CDR2: SEHNR, FQNEAQ (reference sequence). CDR3 coding DNA: TGTGCCACCCCGTTGGGCGGTGAGCAGTTCTTC. Protein: CATPLGGEQFF.